These 16 T cell receptor beta chains were all obtained from the same sample, sequenced in a study of blood T cell repertoires in COVID-19. Profiling relied on immunoSEQ multiplex PCR, and the TCRdb table lists in-frame clones only, not all of them. The table records 210,000 or so clones, roughly 85% of them present only once. Sequencing was carried out using PBMCs or T cells enriched from blood (not recorded which). The source is a man aged 25-45 years who had recovered from COVID-19.

The gene calls are TRBV27 and TRBJ2-7; D possibly corresponds to TRBD2 (7 bases). Germline CDR1 and CDR2: MNHEY and SMNVEV (reference sequence). The CDR3 loop spans 13 amino acids. The V and J ends lost 2 bases and 5 bases respectively, with 10 bases between them. In DNA form, the CDR3 reads TGTGCCAGCAGTTTAACAGGGAGGGACGAGCAGTACTTC. Protein: CASSLTGRDEQYF.

The J gene is TRBJ1-1, the V gene TRBV5-8, with TRBD1 identical over 10 bases. V dropped 4 bases and J dropped 3; count of bases not matched to a gene: 6. CDR3 length equals 15 residues. From germline, CDR1 is SGHTS and CDR2 YDEGEE. The CDR3 coding sequence is TGTGCCAGCAGCCCGTGGGGACAGGGGTACACTGAAGCTTTCTTT. Protein: CASSPWGQGYTEAFF.

The chain carries TRBV12-3 or TRBV12-4 and TRBJ1-1; no clear D gene. The V end lost 3 bases, the J end lost 1 base, and 6 bases lay between the germline ends. This CDR3 comprises 13 residues. The CDR3, as DNA: TGTGCCAGCAGTTTCGAGCAGAACACTGAAGCTTTCTTT. Its protein product is CASSFEQNTEAFF.

The V gene is TRBV6-5, the J gene TRBJ1-1; 8 bases fit TRBD1. V was clipped by 10 bases and J by 2 bases; unmatched bases: 3. The CDR3 sequence is 12 residues long. CDR1 MNHEY and CDR2 SVGAGI come from the germline V gene. CDR3 sequence (DNA): TGTGCCACTGGGACAGGTAACACTGAAGCTTTCTTT. Its protein product is CATGTGNTEAFF.

The V and J genes are TRBV7-2 and TRBJ2-7; 11 bases agree with TRBD2. CDR3 length equals 16 residues. The germline gives CDR1 SGHTA, CDR2 FQGNSA. Trimming cost V 1 base and J 3 bases; bases outside gene matches: 5. As DNA, the CDR3 is TGTGCCAGCAGCTTAGTCACCGGGACTAGCGGCTACGAGCAGTACTTC. It is translated as CASSLVTGTSGYEQYF.

This chain uses TRBV5-1 with TRBJ2-2, with a tentative D call TRBD1 (5 bases). Germline CDR1 is SGHRS and CDR2 is YFSETQ. V gave up 1 base and J gave up 0 bases, with 10 bases separating them. The length of the CDR3 is 16 residues. The CDR3 region has the DNA TGCGCCAGCAGCTTGACCGGCAGGGCGAACACCGGGGAGCTGTTTTTT. Amino acids: CASSLTGRANTGELFF.

This chain connects TRBV6-2 or TRBV6-3 to TRBJ2-7; TRBD1 might be the D (5 bases). The CDR3 runs to 16 residues. The germline V and J ends were trimmed by 0 bases and 1 base, with 13 bases remaining between them. The germline V gene has CDR1 MNHEY and CDR2 SVGEGT. In nucleotides, the CDR3 is TGTGCCAGCAGTTACTCCCGCCCGCGACAGTCCTACGAGCAGTACTTC. Translating it yields CASSYSRPRQSYEQYF.

This clone was seen a few times. This sequence joins TRBV5-1 and TRBJ2-7; D is ambiguous. The germline V and J ends were trimmed by 0 bases and 5 bases, with 12 bases remaining between them. Germline V CDR1 and CDR2: SGHRS, YFSETQ. This CDR3 spans 14 amino acids. This CDR3 reads CASSLGALRNEQYF. The DNA of the CDR3 is TGCGCCAGCAGCTTGGGGGCCCTCCGGAACGAGCAGTACTTC.

The chain is built from TRBV2 and TRBJ2-7; 12 positions agree with TRBD2. CDR1 is SNHLY and CDR2 is FYNNEI in the germline V gene. The CDR3 totals 15 residues. V lost 5 bases to trimming and J lost 6 bases; unmatched junction nucleotides: 8. The CDR3 DNA follows: TGTGCCAGCAGTTCGGCTAGCGGGAGGGCCCCCGAGCAGTACTTC. Amino acid sequence: CASSSASGRAPEQYF.

The chain joins TRBV7-9 to TRBJ1-2; the D gene is possibly TRBD1 (5 bases). V lost 2 bases and J 6 bases, leaving 13 bases between the germline ends. The CDR3 is 14 residues long. Germline V gives CDR1 SEHNR, CDR2 FQNEAQ (reference sequence). The chain's CDR3 is CASSLRGTGHGYTF. CDR3 coding DNA: TGTGCCAGCAGCTTAAGGGGTACGGGCCATGGCTACACCTTC.

The CDR3 region has the DNA TGCGCCAGCAGCTTGGTTCCGACAGCCTATGGCTACACCTTC. This sequence encodes CASSLVPTAYGYTF. This chain uses TRBV5-1 with TRBJ1-2; D is possibly TRBD1 (5 bases). The V and J ends lost 0 bases and 4 bases respectively, with 10 bases between them. Germline assignment: CDR1 SGHRS and CDR2 YFSETQ. There are 14 residues in the CDR3. The full variable domain, its missing parts supplied by reference TRBV5-1 and TRBJ1-2, is KAGVTQTPRYLIKTRGQQVTLSCSPISGHRSVSWYQQTPGQGLQFLFEYFSETQRNKGNFPGRFSGRQFSNSRSEMNVSTLELGDSALYLCASSLVPTAYGYTFGSGTRLTVV.

The chain has TRBV19 and TRBJ1-5, with D possibly TRBD1 on 5 matching bases. Per germline, CDR1 LNHDA and CDR2 SQIVND (reference sequence). V shed 7 bases and J shed 0 bases, with 13 bases lying between them. The CDR3 consists of 15 residues. CDR3 amino acids: CASNRGGPSNQPQHF. The CDR3 nucleotides are TGTGCCAGTAACCGGGGGGGTCCTAGCAATCAGCCCCAGCATTTT.

V is TRBV7-3 and J is TRBJ2-1; TRBD2 agrees at 11 bases. V was clipped by 4 bases and J by 5 bases; unmatched bases: 7. This CDR3 is 16 amino acids long. Germline loops: CDR1 SGHTA, CDR2 FQGTGA. The CDR3 spells CASSSTDSGGDNEQFF. The CDR3 nucleotides read TGTGCCAGCAGCTCAACGGATAGCGGGGGGGACAATGAGCAGTTCTTC.

This chain links TRBV4-3 with TRBJ1-1; TRBD1 might be the D (6 bases). CDR1 is LGHNA and CDR2 is YSLEER in the germline V gene. The V gene lost 2 bases and the J gene lost 8 bases, with 9 bases spanning the gap. The length of the CDR3 is 12 residues. The CDR3, as DNA: TGCGCCAGCAGCCAAACAGGGACAGAAGCTTTCTTT. It codes for CASSQTGTEAFF.

This clone turned up a few times. The chain is built from TRBV7-9 and TRBJ2-2, with a weak D call TRBD2 (6 bases). Trimming cost V 5 bases and J 5 bases, with 9 bases left between them. The CDR3 has 13 residues. The germline V gene encodes CDR1 SEHNR and CDR2 FQNEAQ (reference sequence). The CDR3 bases are TGTGCCAGCAGCCCCGGACTAACCGGGGAGCTGTTTTTT. Its protein is CASSPGLTGELFF.

This sequence joins TRBV9 and TRBJ2-2; 8 nucleotides agree with TRBD2. The J segment lost 4 bases and the V segment lost 3 bases, leaving 8 bases of the junction unmatched. CDR1 is SGDLS, CDR2 YYNGEE, per germline. The CDR3 length is 16 residues. In DNA, the CDR3 is TGTGCCAGCAGCGCTCGGGGGGGCTTCAGCACCGGGGAGCTGTTTTTT. It encodes CASSARGGFSTGELFF.